The 30 T cell receptor beta chains reported below all come from one sample, sequenced in a study of human thymus T cells. Profiling relied on immunoSEQ multiplex PCR, and the TCRdb table lists in-frame clones only, not all of them. The sample shows under 70,000 clones, 94% of them seen only once. Sequenced sample: blood. The origin of the receptors is a boy less than two years old with a congenital heart defect but otherwise immunologically healthy.

Concerning this clone: This sample includes further DNA sequences coding for the same CDR3. CDR3 nucleotide sequence: TGTGCCAGTAGTATAGGGAGCGGGACCGGGGAGCTGTTTTTT. Translating it yields CASSIGSGTGELFF. The chain links TRBV19 to TRBJ2-2, with D possibly being TRBD2 (6 bases). V was cut by 1 base and J by 5 bases, with 8 bases left in between. The germline V gene encodes CDR1 LNHDA and CDR2 SQIVND (reference sequence). The CDR3 is 14 amino acids.

The chain combines TRBV5-6 with TRBJ2-1, with unresolved D. With 3 bases removed from V and 3 bases from J, the gap between germline ends came to 7 bases. Germline CDR1 reads SGHDT; CDR2 reads YYEEEE. The CDR3 covers 13 residues. CDR3 nucleotides: TGTGCCAGCAGCTACGACCACTACAATGAGCAGTTCTTC. Translated: CASSYDHYNEQFF.

The CDR3 sequence is CASSYSNPHTGELFF. Written as DNA, the CDR3 is TGTGCCAGCAGTTACTCGAACCCCCACACCGGGGAGCTGTTTTTT. The chain links TRBV6-5 to TRBJ2-2; D unclear. The CDR3 covers 15 residues. The V and J ends lost 0 bases and 3 bases respectively, with 8 bases between them. Germline V gene lookup returns CDR1 MNHEY and CDR2 SVGAGI.

The chain links TRBV11-2 to TRBJ2-3; D tentatively fits TRBD1 or TRBD2 (5 bases each). This CDR3 is built from 16 residues. V lost 1 base, J lost 2 bases, and 13 bases lay in between. Germline CDR1 reads SGHAT; CDR2 reads FQNNGV. The CDR3 region has the DNA TGTGCCAGCAGCTTAGGAGGGAAGGGGCTCACAGATACGCAGTATTTT. This encodes CASSLGGKGLTDTQYF. Complete variable domain (other parts from reference TRBV11-2 and TRBJ2-3): EAGVAQSPRYKIIEKRQSVAFWCNPISGHATLYWYQQILGQGPKLLIQFQNNGVVDDSQLPKDRFSAERLKGVDSTLKIQPAKLEDSAVYLCASSLGGKGLTDTQYFGPGTRLTVL.

The chain combines TRBV4-3 with TRBJ2-7; D is undetermined. The germline gives CDR1 LGHNA, CDR2 YSLEER. Trimming pared 0 bases from V and 0 bases from J, leaving 6 bases between. This CDR3 region has 14 residues. The CDR3 loop is CASSQDYTSYEQYF. CDR3 nucleotide sequence: TGCGCCAGCAGCCAAGACTACACCTCCTACGAGCAGTACTTC.

The chain couples TRBV27 to TRBJ2-7, with a tentative D call TRBD2 (6 bases). Trimming shortened V by 6 bases and J by 0 bases, and 12 bases separated the two germline ends. Germline assignment: CDR1 MNHEY and CDR2 SMNVEV (reference sequence). This CDR3 contains 14 residues. The CDR3 here is CASSSGRNSYEQYF. The DNA of the CDR3 is TGTGCCAGCAGCTCCGGGAGAAACTCCTACGAGCAGTACTTC.

The rearrangement uses TRBV28 and TRBJ1-1; D perhaps matches TRBD1 (5 bases). The V and J ends lost 0 bases and 5 bases respectively, with 13 bases between them. The CDR3 is made up of 15 amino acids. Looked up from germline, CDR1 is MDHEN and CDR2 is SYDVKM. The CDR3 DNA follows: TGTGCCAGCAGTTTATGGAAGGGACTAGAGACTGAAGCTTTCTTT. Protein: CASSLWKGLETEAFF.

This rearrangement joins TRBV18 to TRBJ2-4; 7 nucleotides align to TRBD2. The V gene's germline CDR1 is KGHSH and CDR2 LQKENI. There are 16 residues in the CDR3. V lost 0 bases and J lost 4; bases outside the gene matches: 6. In DNA, the CDR3 is TGTGCCAGCTCACCACCCACCTCTAGCGGTAAAAACATTCAGTACTTC. Translated: CASSPPTSSGKNIQYF. Full variable domain (remainder filled in from reference TRBV18 and TRBJ2-4): NAGVMQNPRHLVRRRGQEARLRCSPMKGHSHVYWYRQLPEEGLKFMVYLQKENIIDESGMPKERFSAEFPKEGPSILRIQQVVRGDSAAYFCASSPPTSSGKNIQYFGAGTRLSVL.

CDR3 bases: TGCAGTGCTAGGTCAAATCAGCCCCAGCATTTT. This sequence encodes CSARSNQPQHF. The rearrangement uses TRBV20-1 and TRBJ1-5; no clear D. V gave up 3 bases and J gave up 4 bases, with 4 bases separating them. Germline CDR1 DFQATT, CDR2 SNEGSKA (reference sequence). This CDR3 has 11 amino acids.

This clone was detected only once. This CDR3 is also generated by other DNA sequences in the sample. The chain recombines TRBV27 with TRBJ2-3; D is unclear. The V end was cut by 6 bases, the J end by 0 bases, with 1 base between. Looked up from germline, CDR1 is MNHEY and CDR2 is SMNVEV (reference sequence). The CDR3 has 11 amino acids. CDR3: CASSSTDTQYF. CDR3 sequence (DNA): TGTGCCAGCAGCAGCACAGATACGCAGTATTTT.

This rearrangement joins TRBV6-5 to TRBJ2-3; D is unclear. V was pared by 1 base and J by 2 bases, with 4 bases between. The CDR3 is made up of 13 amino acids. Germline loops: CDR1 MNHEY, CDR2 SVGAGI. The CDR3, as DNA: TGTGCCAGCAGTTACTACAACACAGATACGCAGTATTTT. It is translated as CASSYYNTDTQYF.

The chain recombines TRBV7-2 with TRBJ2-5; D is possibly TRBD1 (5 bases). Germline loops: CDR1 SGHTA, CDR2 FQGNSA. V dropped 2 bases and J dropped 4 bases, with 8 bases sitting between them. The length of the CDR3 is 13 residues. CDR3 residues: CASSLQGTETQYF. CDR3 in DNA: TGTGCCAGCAGCTTACAGGGAACAGAGACCCAGTACTTC.

The chain is built from TRBV5-1 and TRBJ2-1, with 13 nucleotides matching TRBD2. The germline V gene encodes CDR1 SGHRS and CDR2 YFSETQ. V trimming: 4 bases; J trimming: 5 bases; junction bases outside the gene matches: 6. CDR3 length: 16 residues. CDR3 sequence reads: CASSTLAGGPNNEQFF. The CDR3 DNA reads as TGCGCCAGCAGCACACTAGCGGGGGGGCCAAACAATGAGCAGTTCTTC.

V is TRBV6-1 and J is TRBJ1-5; D unclear. CDR1 and CDR2 (germline): MNHNS, SASEGT. The CDR3 runs 16 residues. V was shortened by 2 bases and J by 0 bases, with 11 bases between the two germline ends. CDR3 sequence reads: CASSELAGYSNQPQHF. The CDR3 region has the DNA TGTGCCAGCAGTGAACTCGCTGGTTATAGCAATCAGCCCCAGCATTTT.

The J gene is TRBJ2-1, the V gene TRBV7-9, with D perhaps TRBD1 or TRBD2 (6 bases each). V dropped 6 bases and J dropped 7 bases, with 16 bases sitting between them. The CDR3 consists of 14 residues. Looked up from germline, CDR1 is SEHNR and CDR2 is FQNEAQ (reference sequence). The CDR3 here is CASRYQGGRNEQFF. Here the CDR3 DNA reads TGTGCCAGCAGATACCAAGGGGGGAGAAATGAGCAGTTCTTC.

This chain links TRBV28 with TRBJ2-5; no firm D call. CDR1 is MDHEN, CDR2 SYDVKM, per germline. The V end was cut by 3 bases, the J end by 1 base, with 9 bases between. The CDR3 has 14 residues. CDR3 sequence (DNA): TGTGCCAGCAGTTTCGGGCCGTTCCAAGAGACCCAGTACTTC. Protein sequence: CASSFGPFQETQYF.

This chain joins TRBV27 and TRBJ1-1, with D hard to call. Germline V gives CDR1 MNHEY, CDR2 SMNVEV (reference sequence). Deletions cut 6 bases from V and 4 bases from J, with 15 bases between. The CDR3 is made up of 14 amino acids. CDR3 nucleotide sequence: TGTGCCAGCAGCCTGACTGGACGGGGCACTGAAGCTTTCTTT. Translation gives CASSLTGRGTEAFF.

The CDR3 sequence: CASREDRRKNIQYF. In nucleotides, the CDR3 is TGTGCCAGCAGGGAGGACAGGAGAAAAAACATTCAGTACTTC. V is TRBV6-5 and J is TRBJ2-4; 7 bases fit TRBD1. The V segment lost 6 bases and the J segment 4 bases; nucleotides outside the gene matches: 6. The CDR3 totals 14 residues. Per germline, CDR1 MNHEY and CDR2 SVGAGI.

This rearrangement joins TRBV4-1 to TRBJ1-1; 8 bases line up with TRBD1. CDR3 length equals 16 residues. J gave up 6 bases and V 6 bases, and 15 bases lay outside the gene matches. CDR1 and CDR2 from the germline V gene are MGHRA and YSYEKL. In nucleotides, the CDR3 is TGCGCCAGCAGGCCCCCAGGACAGGGTGAACGATCTGAAGCTTTCTTT. Translating gives CASRPPGQGERSEAFF.

The chain has TRBV2 and TRBJ2-6; D is undetermined. From germline, CDR1 is SNHLY and CDR2 FYNNEI. CDR3 length equals 14 residues. V was clipped by 6 bases and J by 0 bases, with 6 bases between them. The CDR3 DNA follows: TGTGCCAGCAGGTCGGGCTCTGGGGCCAACGTCCTGACTTTC. It yields the protein CASRSGSGANVLTF.

The J gene is TRBJ2-2, the V gene TRBV6-5, with D hard to call. Germline loops: CDR1 MNHEY, CDR2 SVGAGI. Trimming left V 7 bases short and J 0 bases short, with 12 bases between. CDR3 length: 15 amino acids. CDR3 sequence (DNA): TGTGCCAGCACCTTTGCTTCCCCGAACACCGGGGAGCTGTTTTTT. Its protein is CASTFASPNTGELFF.

This chain connects TRBV27 to TRBJ2-7; 11 bases map to TRBD1. V was pared by 5 bases and J by 3 bases, with 6 bases of the junction left unmatched. CDR3 length: 15 amino acids. CDR1 and CDR2 (germline): MNHEY, SMNVEV (reference sequence). CDR3 residues: CASSPGQGADYEQYF. The CDR3 DNA reads TGTGCCAGCAGTCCAGGACAGGGGGCGGACTACGAGCAGTACTTC.

The gene calls are TRBV30 and TRBJ2-5, with TRBD1 matching over 7 bases. With 3 bases clipped from V and 1 base from J, the junction kept 2 bases outside the gene matches. Germline values: CDR1 GTSNPN, CDR2 SVGIG (reference sequence). This CDR3 region has 13 residues. The CDR3: CAWRPGGQETQYF. The CDR3 DNA reads TGTGCCTGGAGACCAGGGGGCCAAGAGACCCAGTACTTC.

The rearrangement links TRBV9 to TRBJ1-5; 7 bases match TRBD1. Trimming took 4 bases from V and 2 from J; bases not matched to a gene: 3. The CDR3 consists of 14 residues. Germline V gene sequence: CDR1 SGDLS, CDR2 YYNGEE. The chain's CDR3 is CASSPQGGNQPQHF. CDR3 DNA: TGTGCCAGCAGCCCCCAGGGGGGCAATCAGCCCCAGCATTTT. The full variable domain, with the rest looked up from reference TRBV9 and TRBJ1-5, is DSGVTQTPKHLITATGQRVTLRCSPRSGDLSVYWYQQSLDQGLQFLIQYYNGEERAKGNILERFSAQQFPDLHSELNLSSLELGDSALYFCASSPQGGNQPQHFGDGTRLSIL.

V is TRBV5-6 and J is TRBJ2-1, with 10 bases that match TRBD1. With 4 bases clipped from V and 4 bases from J, the junction kept 11 bases outside the gene matches. Per the germline V gene, CDR1 is SGHDT and CDR2 is YYEEEE. The CDR3 runs to 17 residues. CDR3 in amino acids: CASSPGGWTGGYNEQFF. CDR3 nucleotides: TGTGCCAGCAGCCCCGGGGGTTGGACAGGGGGTTACAATGAGCAGTTCTTC.

The J gene is TRBJ2-1, the V gene TRBV5-1; 8 bases line up with TRBD2. V lost 4 bases to trimming and J lost 0 bases; unmatched junction nucleotides: 0. The CDR3 is 14 residues long. Germline CDR1 is SGHRS and CDR2 is YFSETQ. CDR3 residues: CASSTSGSYNEQFF. Written as DNA, the CDR3 is TGCGCCAGCAGCACTAGCGGCTCCTACAATGAGCAGTTCTTC.

The V gene is TRBV29-1, the J gene TRBJ1-1, with D uncertain. V was clipped by 7 bases and J by 1 base, with 10 bases between them. CDR1 is SQVTM, CDR2 ANQGSEA, per germline. The CDR3 has 12 amino acids. The CDR3 DNA reads TGCAGCGGTGGACGGCAGAACACTGAAGCTTTCTTT. Amino acid sequence: CSGGRQNTEAFF.

The chain combines TRBV11-1 with TRBJ2-7, with 9 bases matching TRBD2. Germline values: CDR1 SGHAT, CDR2 FQDESV (reference sequence). This CDR3 spans 14 amino acids. V trimming: 4 bases; J trimming: 6 bases; junction bases outside the gene matches: 7. CDR3 nucleotides: TGTGCCAGCAGCTCGCAAAGCGGGGGGACCGAGCAGTACTTC. Amino acids: CASSSQSGGTEQYF.

The chain is built from TRBV11-3 and TRBJ2-3; TRBD2 matches at 7 bases. Looked up from germline, CDR1 is SGHNT and CDR2 is YENEEA. This CDR3 comprises 16 residues. V dropped 5 bases and J dropped 9; count of bases not matched to a gene: 17. The CDR3 region is CASSVRGSAGMGTQYF. The CDR3 DNA sequence: TGTGCCAGCAGCGTCCGAGGCTCAGCGGGGATGGGCACGCAGTATTTT.

The gene calls are TRBV5-3 and TRBJ2-2; no clear D gene. TRBV5-3 is an open reading frame, and its role is uncertain. Trimming shortened V by 0 bases and J by 1 base, and 1 base separated the two germline ends. This CDR3 spans 13 amino acids. The CDR3 sequence is CARSLENTGELFF. The CDR3 bases are TGTGCCAGAAGCTTGGAGAACACCGGGGAGCTGTTTTTT.